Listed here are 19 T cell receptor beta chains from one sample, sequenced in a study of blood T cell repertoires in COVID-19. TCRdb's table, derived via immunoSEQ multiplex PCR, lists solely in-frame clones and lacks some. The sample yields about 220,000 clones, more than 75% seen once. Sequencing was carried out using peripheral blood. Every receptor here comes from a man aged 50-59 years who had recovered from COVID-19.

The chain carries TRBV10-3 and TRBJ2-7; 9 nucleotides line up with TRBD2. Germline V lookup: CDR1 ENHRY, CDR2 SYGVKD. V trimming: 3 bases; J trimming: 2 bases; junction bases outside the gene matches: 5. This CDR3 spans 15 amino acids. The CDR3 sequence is CAISDFSGRAYEQYF. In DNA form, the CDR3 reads TGTGCCATCAGTGACTTTAGCGGGAGAGCCTACGAGCAGTACTTC.

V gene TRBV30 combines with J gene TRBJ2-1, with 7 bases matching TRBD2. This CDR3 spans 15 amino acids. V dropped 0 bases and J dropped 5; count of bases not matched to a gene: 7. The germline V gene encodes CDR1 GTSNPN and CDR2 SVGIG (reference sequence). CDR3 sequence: CAWSVGGGSHNEQFF. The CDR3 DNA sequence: TGTGCCTGGAGTGTAGGTGGCGGGAGCCACAATGAGCAGTTCTTC.

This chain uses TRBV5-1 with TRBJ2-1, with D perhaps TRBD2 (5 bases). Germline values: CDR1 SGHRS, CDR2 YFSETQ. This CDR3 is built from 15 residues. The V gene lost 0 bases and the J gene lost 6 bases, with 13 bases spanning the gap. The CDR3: CASSLEGRGSNEQFF. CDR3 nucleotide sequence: TGCGCCAGCAGCTTGGAAGGGAGAGGGTCCAATGAGCAGTTCTTC.

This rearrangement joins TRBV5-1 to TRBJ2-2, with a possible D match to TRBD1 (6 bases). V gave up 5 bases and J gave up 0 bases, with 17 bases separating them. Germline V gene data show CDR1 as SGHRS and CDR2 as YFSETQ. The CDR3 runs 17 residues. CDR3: CASSFEPRDTNTGELFF. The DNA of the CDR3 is TGCGCCAGCAGTTTTGAACCCAGGGACACGAACACCGGGGAGCTGTTTTTT.

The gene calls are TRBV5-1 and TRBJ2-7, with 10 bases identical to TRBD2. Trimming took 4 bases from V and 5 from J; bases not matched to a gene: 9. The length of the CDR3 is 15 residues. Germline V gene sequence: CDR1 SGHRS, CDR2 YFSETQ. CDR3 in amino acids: CASSPSGSRGDEQYF. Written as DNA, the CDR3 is TGCGCCAGCAGCCCTAGCGGGAGTCGGGGGGACGAGCAGTACTTC.

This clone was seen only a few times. CDR3 protein: CASSFDTGVGETQYF. CDR3 DNA sequence: TGTGCCAGCAGCTTCGACACAGGGGTCGGAGAGACCCAGTACTTC. The gene calls are TRBV7-2 and TRBJ2-5; 7 nucleotides agree with TRBD1. CDR3 length equals 15 residues. The germline V gene has CDR1 SGHTA and CDR2 FQGNSA. Trimming removed 3 bases from V and 4 bases from J; junction bases left unmatched: 8.

As DNA, the CDR3 is TGCGCCAGCAGCCAAGTAGTCCTGCGGGAGACCCAGTACTTC. This codes for CASSQVVLRETQYF. V gene TRBV4-1 combines with J gene TRBJ2-5; no clear D. The CDR3 is made up of 14 amino acids. CDR1 and CDR2 from the germline V gene are MGHRA and YSYEKL. Trimming took off 1 base at V and 5 bases at J, with 11 bases between the two ends.

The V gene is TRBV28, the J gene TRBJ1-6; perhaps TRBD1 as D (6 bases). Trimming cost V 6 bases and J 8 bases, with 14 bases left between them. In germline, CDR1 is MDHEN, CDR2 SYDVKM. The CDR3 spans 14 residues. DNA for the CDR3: TGTGCCAGCAGAGACAGGTGGGCTTATTCACCCCTCCACTTT. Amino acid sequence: CASRDRWAYSPLHF. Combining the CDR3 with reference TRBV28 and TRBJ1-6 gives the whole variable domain DVKVTQSSRYLVKRTGEKVFLECVQDMDHENMFWYRQDPGLGLRLIYFSYDVKMKEKGDIPEGYSVSREKKERFSLILESASTNQTSMYLCASRDRWAYSPLHFGNGTRLTVT.

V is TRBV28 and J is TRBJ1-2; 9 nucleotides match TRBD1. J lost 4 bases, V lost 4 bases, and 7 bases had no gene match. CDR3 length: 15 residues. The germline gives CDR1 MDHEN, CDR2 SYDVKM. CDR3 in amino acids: CASSSTGGRIYGYTF. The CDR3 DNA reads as TGTGCCAGCAGTTCGACAGGGGGTCGGATCTATGGCTACACCTTC.

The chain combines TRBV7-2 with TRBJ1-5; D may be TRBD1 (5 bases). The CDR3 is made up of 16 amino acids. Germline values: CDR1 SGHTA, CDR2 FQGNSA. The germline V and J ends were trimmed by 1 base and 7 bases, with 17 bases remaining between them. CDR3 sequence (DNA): TGTGCCAGCAGCTTAGTGCTGCGGGGCGGGGAACAGCCCCAGCATTTT. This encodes CASSLVLRGGEQPQHF.

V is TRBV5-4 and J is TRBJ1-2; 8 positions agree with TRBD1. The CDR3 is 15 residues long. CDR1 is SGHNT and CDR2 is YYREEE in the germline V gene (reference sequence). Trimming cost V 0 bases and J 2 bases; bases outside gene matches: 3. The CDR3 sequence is CASSLAAGGNYGYTF. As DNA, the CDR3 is TGTGCCAGCAGCTTGGCCGCAGGGGGCAACTATGGCTACACCTTC.

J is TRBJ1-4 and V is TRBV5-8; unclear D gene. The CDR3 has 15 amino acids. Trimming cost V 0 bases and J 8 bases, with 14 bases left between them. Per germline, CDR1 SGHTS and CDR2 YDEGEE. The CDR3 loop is CASSLGQLGGEKLFF. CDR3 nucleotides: TGTGCCAGCAGCTTGGGACAACTGGGAGGGGAAAAACTGTTTTTT.

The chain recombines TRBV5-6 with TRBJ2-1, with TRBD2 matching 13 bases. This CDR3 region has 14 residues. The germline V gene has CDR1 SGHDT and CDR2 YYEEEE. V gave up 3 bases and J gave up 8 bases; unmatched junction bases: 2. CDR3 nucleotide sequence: TGTGCCAGCAGCTGGACTAGCGGGAGCGATGAGCAGTTCTTC. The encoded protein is CASSWTSGSDEQFF.

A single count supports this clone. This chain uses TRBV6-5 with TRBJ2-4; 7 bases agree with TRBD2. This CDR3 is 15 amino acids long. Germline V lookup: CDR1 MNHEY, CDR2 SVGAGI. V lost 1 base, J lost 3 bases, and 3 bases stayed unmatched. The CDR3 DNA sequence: TGTGCCAGCAGTTACTTCCGGGAGGACAAAAACATTCAGTACTTC. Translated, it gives CASSYFREDKNIQYF.

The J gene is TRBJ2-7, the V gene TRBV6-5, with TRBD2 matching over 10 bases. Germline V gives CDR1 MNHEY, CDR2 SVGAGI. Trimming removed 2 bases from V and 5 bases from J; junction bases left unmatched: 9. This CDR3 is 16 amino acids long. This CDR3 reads CASSYAPSGSFHEQYF. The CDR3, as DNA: TGTGCCAGCAGTTACGCGCCTAGCGGGAGTTTCCACGAGCAGTACTTC.

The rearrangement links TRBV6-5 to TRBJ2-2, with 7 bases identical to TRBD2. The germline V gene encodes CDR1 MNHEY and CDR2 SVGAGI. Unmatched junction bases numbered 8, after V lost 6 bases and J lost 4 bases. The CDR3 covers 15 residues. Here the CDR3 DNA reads TGTGCCAGCAGCTACGGGGGGTGGGGCACCGGGGAGCTGTTTTTT. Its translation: CASSYGGWGTGELFF.

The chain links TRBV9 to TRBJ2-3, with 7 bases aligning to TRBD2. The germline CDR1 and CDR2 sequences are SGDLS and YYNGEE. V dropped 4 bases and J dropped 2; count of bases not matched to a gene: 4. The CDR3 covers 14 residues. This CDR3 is CASSTRLATDTQYF. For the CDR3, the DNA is TGTGCCAGCAGCACGCGACTAGCCACAGATACGCAGTATTTT.

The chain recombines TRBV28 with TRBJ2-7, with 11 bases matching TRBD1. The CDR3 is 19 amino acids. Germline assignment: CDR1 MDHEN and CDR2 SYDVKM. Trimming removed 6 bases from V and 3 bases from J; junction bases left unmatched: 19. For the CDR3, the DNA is TGTGCCAGCAGCAAACCGGGACAGGGGGGGTTTGTGAACATCTACGAGCAGTACTTC. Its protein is CASSKPGQGGFVNIYEQYF.

The CDR3 sequence: CASLGQPTDTQYF. The CDR3 DNA follows: TGTGCCAGCCTCGGACAGCCCACAGATACGCAGTATTTT. The chain combines TRBV6-5 with TRBJ2-3; a weak D match, TRBD1 (6 bases). V was pared by 8 bases and J by 2 bases, with 11 bases between. The germline gives CDR1 MNHEY, CDR2 SVGAGI. This CDR3 comprises 13 residues.